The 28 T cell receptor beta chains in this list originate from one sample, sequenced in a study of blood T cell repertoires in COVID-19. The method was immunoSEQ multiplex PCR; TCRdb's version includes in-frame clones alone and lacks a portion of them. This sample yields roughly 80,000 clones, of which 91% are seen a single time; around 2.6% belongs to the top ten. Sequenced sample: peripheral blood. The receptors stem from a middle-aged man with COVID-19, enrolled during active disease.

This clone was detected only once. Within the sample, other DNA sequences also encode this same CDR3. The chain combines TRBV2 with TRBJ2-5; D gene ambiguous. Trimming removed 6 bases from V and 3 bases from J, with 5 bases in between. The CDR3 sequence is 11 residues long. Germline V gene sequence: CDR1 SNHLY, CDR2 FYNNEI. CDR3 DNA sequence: TGTGCCAGCAGCCCGGAAGAGACCCAGTACTTC. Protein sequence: CASSPEETQYF.

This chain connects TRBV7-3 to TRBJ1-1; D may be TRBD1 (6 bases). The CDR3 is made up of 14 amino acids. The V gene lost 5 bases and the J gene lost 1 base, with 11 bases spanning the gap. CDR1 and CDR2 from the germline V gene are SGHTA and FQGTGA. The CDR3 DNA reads TGTGCCAGCAGCCCGGGACATTGGAACACTGAAGCTTTCTTT. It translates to CASSPGHWNTEAFF.

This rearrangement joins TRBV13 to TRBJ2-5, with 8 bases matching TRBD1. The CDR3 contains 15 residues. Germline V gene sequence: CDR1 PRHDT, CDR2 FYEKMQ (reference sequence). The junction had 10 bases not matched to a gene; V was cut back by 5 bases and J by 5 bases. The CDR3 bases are TGTGCCAGCAGCCCTGGACAGGGAAGGCGGGAGACCCAGTACTTC. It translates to CASSPGQGRRETQYF.

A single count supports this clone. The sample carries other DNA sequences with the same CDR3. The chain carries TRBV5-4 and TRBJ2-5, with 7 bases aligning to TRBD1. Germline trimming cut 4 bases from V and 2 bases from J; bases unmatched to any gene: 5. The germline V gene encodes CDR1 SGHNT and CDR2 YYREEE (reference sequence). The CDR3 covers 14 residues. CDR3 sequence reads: CASSQGTAQETQYF. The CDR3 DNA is TGTGCCAGCAGCCAAGGGACAGCTCAAGAGACCCAGTACTTC.

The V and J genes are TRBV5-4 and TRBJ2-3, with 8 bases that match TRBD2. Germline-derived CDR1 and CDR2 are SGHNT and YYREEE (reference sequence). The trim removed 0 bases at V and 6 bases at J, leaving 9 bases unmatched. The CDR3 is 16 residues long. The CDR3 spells CASSLAGGPTDDTQYF. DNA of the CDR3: TGTGCCAGCAGCTTGGCGGGAGGGCCAACCGACGATACGCAGTATTTT.

CDR3 nucleotide sequence: TGTGCCAGCAGTTTATCGCTAGCGGGTAAAGAGACCCAGTACTTC. It codes for CASSLSLAGKETQYF. This rearrangement joins TRBV28 to TRBJ2-5; 8 bases are a match to TRBD2. After removal of 1 base from V and 3 bases from J, the junction contained 4 bases not matched to a gene. The CDR3 extends over 15 amino acids. CDR1 is MDHEN and CDR2 is SYDVKM in the germline V gene.

Here the CDR3 reads CASSWGTSGSGEQYV. DNA of the CDR3: TGTGCCAGCAGCTGGGGGACTAGCGGGAGTGGCGAGCAGTACGTC. The rearrangement uses TRBV7-8 and TRBJ2-7, with 14 bases fitting TRBD2. The CDR3 is 15 residues long. The germline V gene has CDR1 SGHVS and CDR2 FQNEAQ. V was pared by 4 bases and J by 6 bases, with 5 bases of the junction left unmatched.

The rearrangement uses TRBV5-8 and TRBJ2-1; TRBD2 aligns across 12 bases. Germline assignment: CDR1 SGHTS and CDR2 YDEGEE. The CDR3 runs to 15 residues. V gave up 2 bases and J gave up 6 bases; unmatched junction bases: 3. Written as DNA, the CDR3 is TGTGCCAGCAGCTTACGGACTAGCGGGACCAATGAGCAGTTCTTC. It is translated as CASSLRTSGTNEQFF.

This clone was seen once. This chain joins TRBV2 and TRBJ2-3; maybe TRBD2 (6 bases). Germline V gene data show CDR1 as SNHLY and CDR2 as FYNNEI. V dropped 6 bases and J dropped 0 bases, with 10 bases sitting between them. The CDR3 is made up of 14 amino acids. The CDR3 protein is CASRGTLSTDTQYF. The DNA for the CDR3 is TGTGCCAGCAGGGGGACTCTTAGCACAGATACGCAGTATTTT.

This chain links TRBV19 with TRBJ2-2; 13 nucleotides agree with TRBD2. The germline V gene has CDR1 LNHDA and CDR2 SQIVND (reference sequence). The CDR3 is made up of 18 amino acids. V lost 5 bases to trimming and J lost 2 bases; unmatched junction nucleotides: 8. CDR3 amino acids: CASSGGLAGVKNTGELFF. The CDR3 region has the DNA TGTGCCAGTAGTGGAGGACTAGCGGGAGTGAAAAACACCGGGGAGCTGTTTTTT.

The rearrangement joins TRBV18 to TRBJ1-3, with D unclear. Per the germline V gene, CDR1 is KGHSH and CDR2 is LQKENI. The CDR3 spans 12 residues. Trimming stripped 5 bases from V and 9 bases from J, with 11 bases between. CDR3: CASSDNRGTIYF. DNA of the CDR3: TGTGCCAGCTCAGATAACCGAGGCACCATATATTTT.

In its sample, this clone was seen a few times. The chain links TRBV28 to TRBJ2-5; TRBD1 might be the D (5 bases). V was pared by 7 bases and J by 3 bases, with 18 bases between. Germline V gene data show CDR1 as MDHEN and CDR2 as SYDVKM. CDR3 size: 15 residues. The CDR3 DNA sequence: TGTGCCAGCACCAAAGGGGTGGCAGGTGAAGAGACCCAGTACTTC. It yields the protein CASTKGVAGEETQYF.

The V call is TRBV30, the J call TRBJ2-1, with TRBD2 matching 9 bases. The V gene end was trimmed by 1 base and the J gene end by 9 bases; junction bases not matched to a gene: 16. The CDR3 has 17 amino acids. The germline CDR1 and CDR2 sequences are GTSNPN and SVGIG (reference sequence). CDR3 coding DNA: TGTGCCTGGAGTGCTCGGATAGCGGGAGAGTGGGATCTTGAGCAGTTCTTC. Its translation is CAWSARIAGEWDLEQFF. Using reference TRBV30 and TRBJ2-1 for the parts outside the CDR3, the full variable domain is SQTIHQWPATLVQPVGSPLSLECTVEGTSNPNLYWYRQAAGRGLQLLFYSVGIGQISSEVPQNLSASRPQDRQFILSSKKLLLSDSGFYLCAWSARIAGEWDLEQFFGPGTRLTVL.

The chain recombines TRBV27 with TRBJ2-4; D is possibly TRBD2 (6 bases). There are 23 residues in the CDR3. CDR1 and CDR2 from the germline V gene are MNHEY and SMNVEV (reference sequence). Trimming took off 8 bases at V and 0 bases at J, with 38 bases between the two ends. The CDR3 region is CASLIGLGGSKLMVTLAKNIQYF. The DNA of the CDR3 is TGTGCCAGCTTAATTGGATTGGGGGGATCTAAACTTATGGTAACGCTAGCCAAAAACATTCAGTACTTC.

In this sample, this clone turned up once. CDR3 DNA sequence: TGTGCCAGCAGCCTCGCGAACACCGGGGAGCTGTTTTTT. It is translated as CASSLANTGELFF. The V and J genes are TRBV27 and TRBJ2-2; D is unresolved. Between the trimmed V and J ends, which lost 6 bases and 0 bases, there was a span of 5 bases. Germline V gene data show CDR1 as MNHEY and CDR2 as SMNVEV (reference sequence). The CDR3 contains 13 residues.

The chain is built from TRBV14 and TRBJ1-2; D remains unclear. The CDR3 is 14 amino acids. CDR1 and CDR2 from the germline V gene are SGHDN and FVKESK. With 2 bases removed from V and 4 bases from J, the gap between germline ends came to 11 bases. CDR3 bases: TGTGCCAGCAGCCAAACAGCCGGACTCTATGGCTACACCTTC. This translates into CASSQTAGLYGYTF.

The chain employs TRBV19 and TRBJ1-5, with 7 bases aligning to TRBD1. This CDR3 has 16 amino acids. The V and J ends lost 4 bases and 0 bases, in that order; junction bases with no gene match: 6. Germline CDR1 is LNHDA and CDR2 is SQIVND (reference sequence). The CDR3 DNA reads TGTGCCAGTAGTACCCGGGACAGAGGTAGCAATCAGCCCCAGCATTTT. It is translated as CASSTRDRGSNQPQHF. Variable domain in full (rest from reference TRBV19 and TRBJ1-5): DGGITQSPKYLFRKEGQNVTLSCEQNLNHDAMYWYRQDPGQGLRLIYYSQIVNDFQKGDIAEGYSVSREKKESFPLTVTSAQKNPTAFYLCASSTRDRGSNQPQHFGDGTRLSIL.

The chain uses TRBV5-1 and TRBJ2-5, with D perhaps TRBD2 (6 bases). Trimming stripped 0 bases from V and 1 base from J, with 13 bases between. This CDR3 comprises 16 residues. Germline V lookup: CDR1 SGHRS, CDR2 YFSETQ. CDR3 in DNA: TGCGCCAGCAGCTTGGCCGGCGATAGCGGCCAAGAGACCCAGTACTTC. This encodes CASSLAGDSGQETQYF.

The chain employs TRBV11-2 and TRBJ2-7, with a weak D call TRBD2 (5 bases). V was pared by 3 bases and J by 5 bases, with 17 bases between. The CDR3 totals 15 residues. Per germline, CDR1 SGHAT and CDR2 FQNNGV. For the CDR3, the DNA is TGTGCCAGCAGCTTGGAGGCGGCTAAGGTGGACGAGCAGTACTTC. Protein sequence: CASSLEAAKVDEQYF.

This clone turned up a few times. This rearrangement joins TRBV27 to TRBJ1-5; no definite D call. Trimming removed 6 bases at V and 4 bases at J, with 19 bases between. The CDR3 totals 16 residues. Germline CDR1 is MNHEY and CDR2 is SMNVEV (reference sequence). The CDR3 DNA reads TGTGCCAGCAGGACGCCCGACCTACGAGCGAATCAGCCCCAGCATTTT. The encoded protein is CASRTPDLRANQPQHF.

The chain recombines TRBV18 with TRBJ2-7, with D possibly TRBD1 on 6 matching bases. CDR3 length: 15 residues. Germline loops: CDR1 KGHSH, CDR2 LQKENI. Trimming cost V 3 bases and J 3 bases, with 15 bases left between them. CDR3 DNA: TGTGCCAGCTCACCTACAGGGTTTTCGAACTACGAGCAGTACTTC. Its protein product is CASSPTGFSNYEQYF.

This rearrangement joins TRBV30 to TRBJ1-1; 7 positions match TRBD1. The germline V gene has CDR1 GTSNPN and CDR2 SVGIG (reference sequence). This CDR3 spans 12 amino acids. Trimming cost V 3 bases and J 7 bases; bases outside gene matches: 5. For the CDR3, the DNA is TGTGCCTGGAGGAAGGGGGCTGGTGAAGCTTTCTTT. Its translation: CAWRKGAGEAFF.

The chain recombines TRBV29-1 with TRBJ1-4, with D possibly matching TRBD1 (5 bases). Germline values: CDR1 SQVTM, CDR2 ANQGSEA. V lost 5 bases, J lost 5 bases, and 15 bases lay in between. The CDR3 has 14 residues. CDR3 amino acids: CSVRPTAQNEKLFF. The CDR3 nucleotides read TGCAGCGTTCGCCCGACAGCCCAGAATGAAAAACTGTTTTTT.

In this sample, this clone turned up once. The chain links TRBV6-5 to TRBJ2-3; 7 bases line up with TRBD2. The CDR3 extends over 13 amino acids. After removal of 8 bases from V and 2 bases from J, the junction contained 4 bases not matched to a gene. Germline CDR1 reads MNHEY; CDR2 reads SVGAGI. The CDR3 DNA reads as TGTGCCAGCCTCCTAGCGGTCACAGATACGCAGTATTTT. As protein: CASLLAVTDTQYF.

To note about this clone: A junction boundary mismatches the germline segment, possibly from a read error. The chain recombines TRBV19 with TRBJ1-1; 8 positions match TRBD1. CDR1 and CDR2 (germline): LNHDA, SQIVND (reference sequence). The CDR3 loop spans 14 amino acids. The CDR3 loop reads CASTPTPGQGEPFF. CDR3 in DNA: TGTGCCAGTACCCCCACCCCCGGACAGGGTGAACCTTTCTTT.

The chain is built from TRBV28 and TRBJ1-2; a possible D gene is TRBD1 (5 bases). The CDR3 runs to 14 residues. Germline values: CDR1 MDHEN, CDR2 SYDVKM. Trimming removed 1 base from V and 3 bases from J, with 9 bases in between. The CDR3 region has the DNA TGTGCCAGCAGTTTATTACGGGGGGACTATGGCTACACCTTC. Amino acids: CASSLLRGDYGYTF.

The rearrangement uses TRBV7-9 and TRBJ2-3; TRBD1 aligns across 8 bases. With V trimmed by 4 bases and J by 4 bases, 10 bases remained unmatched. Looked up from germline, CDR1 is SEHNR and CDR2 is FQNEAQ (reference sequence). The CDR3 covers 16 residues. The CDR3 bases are TGTGCCAGCAGCTCTTCAAGGACAGGGTTTCCAGATACGCAGTATTTT. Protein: CASSSSRTGFPDTQYF.

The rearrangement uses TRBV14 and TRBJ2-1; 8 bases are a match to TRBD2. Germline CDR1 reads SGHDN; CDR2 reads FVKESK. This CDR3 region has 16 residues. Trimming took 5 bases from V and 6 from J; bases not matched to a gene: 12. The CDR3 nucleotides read TGTGCCAGCAGCTATCGGGAGGGGGGGCCCCTCAATGAGCAGTTCTTC. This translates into CASSYREGGPLNEQFF.